The 20 T cell receptor beta chains in this list originate from one sample, sequenced in a study of early stage breast cancer tumors. Clones were sequenced by immunoSEQ multiplex PCR, and TCRdb holds only the in-frame ones, with some missing. The sample lists about 69,000 clones, about 85% occurring once. Sequenced: blood. These receptors were taken from a person aged 40-50 years with breast cancer.

J is TRBJ2-1 and V is TRBV25-1; 9 bases agree with TRBD2. The J segment lost 6 bases and the V segment lost 7 bases, leaving 7 bases of the junction unmatched. This CDR3 has 14 amino acids. The germline CDR1 and CDR2 sequences are MGHDK and SYGVNS. The CDR3 DNA sequence: TGTGCCAGCAAGGAGAGCGGGAGGTCCAATGAGCAGTTCTTC. This sequence encodes CASKESGRSNEQFF.

This clone came up once. The gene calls are TRBV28 and TRBJ2-1, with 11 nucleotides matching TRBD2. Trimming at V came to 5 bases and at J to 5 bases, leaving 8 bases not matched to a gene. CDR1 and CDR2 from the germline V gene are MDHEN and SYDVKM. The CDR3 contains 16 residues. The CDR3 DNA reads as TGTGCCAGCAGTGAGGGACTAGCGGAGACCAACAATGAGCAGTTCTTC. This gives the protein CASSEGLAETNNEQFF.

The chain employs TRBV5-1 and TRBJ2-5, with 9 bases lining up with TRBD2. Trimming cost V 0 bases and J 2 bases; bases outside gene matches: 2. The CDR3 spans 15 residues. In germline, CDR1 is SGHRS, CDR2 YFSETQ. CDR3 DNA: TGCGCCAGCAGCTTGGGTACTAGCGGGCAAGAGACCCAGTACTTC. It yields the protein CASSLGTSGQETQYF.

The rearrangement joins TRBV7-3 to TRBJ2-2; a weak D match, TRBD2 (5 bases). The CDR3 length is 14 residues. Germline V gene data show CDR1 as SGHTA and CDR2 as FQGTGA. V lost 9 bases, J lost 4 bases, and 15 bases lay in between. The CDR3 loop reads CASKTSAGTGELFF. DNA of the CDR3: TGTGCCAGTAAGACAAGCGCGGGCACCGGGGAGCTGTTTTTT.

This chain joins TRBV5-4 and TRBJ1-3, with 9 bases aligning to TRBD1. The CDR3 runs to 15 residues. Losses at the gene ends were 0 bases for V and 3 bases for J; bases not matched to a gene: 1. Germline CDR1 and CDR2: SGHNT and YYREEE (reference sequence). As DNA, the CDR3 is TGTGCCAGCAGCTTGGGGACAGGGGTTGGAAACACCATATATTTT. Protein sequence: CASSLGTGVGNTIYF.

V usage is TRBV28 and J usage is TRBJ1-1; no clear D gene. V was pared by 4 bases and J by 5 bases, with 8 bases between. This CDR3 is 12 amino acids long. From germline, CDR1 is MDHEN and CDR2 SYDVKM. In nucleotides, the CDR3 is TGTGCCAGCAGTTCATCGGGGACTGAAGCTTTCTTT. This sequence encodes CASSSSGTEAFF.

This chain connects TRBV7-9 to TRBJ2-3; TRBD2 matches 11 bases. The germline V gene has CDR1 SEHNR and CDR2 FQNEAQ (reference sequence). The CDR3 extends over 17 amino acids. V lost 3 bases to trimming and J lost 4 bases; unmatched junction nucleotides: 9. CDR3 region: CASSFKLAGDSSDTQYF. The CDR3 coding sequence is TGTGCCAGCAGCTTCAAACTAGCGGGAGATTCTTCAGATACGCAGTATTTT.

The rearrangement links TRBV9 to TRBJ2-1, with D perhaps TRBD2 (5 bases). The germline gives CDR1 SGDLS, CDR2 YYNGEE. Trimming removed 4 bases from V and 5 bases from J, with 13 bases in between. This CDR3 contains 14 residues. CDR3 in DNA: TGTGCCAGCAGCACCTTAGCCGGGGACAATGAGCAGTTCTTC. Translating it yields CASSTLAGDNEQFF.

This clone was counted between two and nine times. V is TRBV7-9 and J is TRBJ1-5, with D unclear. Germline CDR1 and CDR2: SEHNR and FQNEAQ (reference sequence). The CDR3 runs 15 residues. V was clipped by 5 bases and J by 0 bases, with 11 bases between them. As DNA, the CDR3 is TGTGCCAGCAGCGACGGACGGTTTAGCAATCAGCCCCAGCATTTT. It yields the protein CASSDGRFSNQPQHF.

This clone was seen more than once but under ten times. This rearrangement joins TRBV2 to TRBJ1-3; no definite D call. There are 13 residues in the CDR3. The ends were cut back, 2 bases at V and 4 bases at J, with 6 bases in the middle. The germline V gene encodes CDR1 SNHLY and CDR2 FYNNEI. CDR3 nucleotides: TGTGCCAGCAGTGAACATACCGGAAACACCATATATTTT. Translating gives CASSEHTGNTIYF.

This chain joins TRBV10-1 and TRBJ1-5, with 7 bases identical to TRBD1. This CDR3 region has 19 residues. Per the germline V gene, CDR1 is WNHNN and CDR2 is SYGVQD (reference sequence). The V gene end was trimmed by 0 bases and the J gene end by 1 base; junction bases not matched to a gene: 12. CDR3 in amino acids: CASSESGGRGWGSNQPQHF. CDR3 nucleotides: TGCGCCAGCAGTGAGTCAGGGGGCAGGGGGTGGGGAAGCAATCAGCCCCAGCATTTT.

The J gene is TRBJ2-7, the V gene TRBV4-2; TRBD1 agrees at 7 bases. The J segment lost 5 bases and the V segment lost 2 bases, leaving 12 bases of the junction unmatched. Germline V gene lookup returns CDR1 LGHNA and CDR2 YNFKEQ. CDR3 size: 16 residues. The CDR3 DNA reads as TGTGCCAGCAGCCAAAAAACACGCGAGGGGGCCCACGAGCAGTACTTC. Translating it yields CASSQKTREGAHEQYF.

V and J are TRBV28 and TRBJ2-1, with 13 bases matching TRBD2. Germline V gene data show CDR1 as MDHEN and CDR2 as SYDVKM. V was clipped by 5 bases and J by 10 bases; unmatched bases: 11. This CDR3 is 16 amino acids long. CDR3 amino acids: CASSLRTSGSLWEQFF. In DNA form, the CDR3 reads TGTGCCAGCAGTCTCAGGACTAGCGGGAGTCTTTGGGAGCAGTTCTTC. Full variable domain (rest looked up from reference TRBV28 and TRBJ2-1): DVKVTQSSRYLVKRTGEKVFLECVQDMDHENMFWYRQDPGLGLRLIYFSYDVKMKEKGDIPEGYSVSREKKERFSLILESASTNQTSMYLCASSLRTSGSLWEQFFGPGTRLTVL.

The chain joins TRBV13 to TRBJ2-4, with TRBD2 matching over 13 bases. This CDR3 comprises 17 residues. The V gene end was trimmed by 1 base and the J gene end by 5 bases; junction bases not matched to a gene: 5. The germline CDR1 and CDR2 sequences are PRHDT and FYEKMQ (reference sequence). CDR3 amino acids: CASSLAGLAGVENIQYF. CDR3 coding DNA: TGTGCCAGCAGCTTAGCTGGACTAGCGGGAGTCGAAAACATTCAGTACTTC.

The chain is built from TRBV28 and TRBJ2-7; D possibly matches TRBD1 or TRBD2 (5 bases each). Trimming took 5 bases from V and 5 from J, leaving 19 bases between them. The CDR3 spans 15 residues. Germline CDR1 is MDHEN and CDR2 is SYDVKM. The CDR3 loop is CASSAPGIAGNEQYF. The CDR3 region has the DNA TGTGCCAGCAGTGCCCCAGGGATAGCCGGGAACGAGCAGTACTTC.

This clone has more than one count but fewer than ten. V usage is TRBV9 and J usage is TRBJ2-7, with D perhaps TRBD2 (6 bases). Germline-derived CDR1 and CDR2 are SGDLS and YYNGEE. This CDR3 region has 14 residues. Trimming shortened V by 4 bases and J by 2 bases, and 13 bases separated the two germline ends. The CDR3 bases are TGTGCCAGCAGCCCGGGGGACGGAGCCTACGAGCAGTACTTC. As protein: CASSPGDGAYEQYF.

The chain uses TRBV4-1 and TRBJ2-5, with 7 bases matching TRBD1. The last part of the DNA fits TRBJ2-7 better; the J call may be wrong. The CDR3 is made up of 13 amino acids. Germline CDR1 and CDR2: MGHRA and YSYEKL. This CDR3 reads CASSRDSLYEQYF. The CDR3 DNA reads as TGCGCCAGCAGCCGGGACAGTCTATACGAGCAGTACTTC.

Only one count was recorded for this clone. The gene calls are TRBV7-2 and TRBJ1-2; D call uncertain. Germline CDR1 reads SGHTA; CDR2 reads FQGNSA. This CDR3 is built from 15 residues. The V end was cut by 5 bases, the J end by 8 bases, with 21 bases between. This CDR3 reads CASSQFSDLKDGYTF. In nucleotides, the CDR3 is TGTGCCAGCAGCCAATTCTCGGACCTTAAGGACGGCTACACCTTC.

This clone was picked up a small number of times. The chain recombines TRBV4-1 with TRBJ2-2, with D unresolved. Between the trimmed V and J ends, which lost 0 bases and 6 bases, there was a span of 5 bases. Germline assignment: CDR1 MGHRA and CDR2 YSYEKL. The CDR3 consists of 13 residues. The CDR3 protein is CASSQEGPGELFF. CDR3 DNA: TGCGCCAGCAGCCAAGAGGGCCCCGGGGAGCTGTTTTTT.

In this sample, this clone turned up a few times. The chain combines TRBV5-1 with TRBJ1-4, with D tentatively TRBD1 (6 bases). The V gene lost 0 bases and the J gene lost 2 bases, with 8 bases spanning the gap. CDR1 is SGHRS, CDR2 YFSETQ, per germline. The CDR3 is 15 residues long. CDR3 amino acids: CASSLVGATNEKLFF. The CDR3 DNA sequence: TGCGCCAGCAGCTTGGTGGGGGCCACTAATGAAAAACTGTTTTTT.